This T cell receptor (beta chain) is from a study of T cells in Graves' hyperthyroidism and ophthalmopathy. About the study: Peripheral blood was drawn at first diagnosis, prior to all treatment. Whole-study results and caveats: Progression to ophthalmopathy was predicted a median of roughly 6.8 months early.

This clonotype was seen repeatedly, ten times or more. What it binds is unknown. Fresh 10 ml peripheral blood yielded PBMCs. RNA transcripts provided the source from which TCR beta CDR3 regions were amplified. When the TCR CDR3 underwent first-round RT-PCR, the HTBI primer set was used. One entry per CDR3 protein, called by TCRdb with MiXCR from the multiplex PCR reads. The sample lists around 300,000 distinct CDR3 sequences, about 20% seen once, with 64% in the top ten. The CDR3 is made up of 14 amino acids. Trimming left V 3 bases short and J 7 bases short, with 16 bases between. CDR1 and CDR2 from the germline V gene are SGHRS and YFSETQ.

The sample was blood. The chain carries TRBV5-1 and TRBJ1-2; D not certain. The TCR sequence derives from a man aged 25 to 40 with Graves' ophthalmopathy. The CDR3 DNA is TGCGCCAGCAGCTCGGACGGCGAATACACTGGCTACACCTTC. Residues: CASSSDGEYTGYTF.